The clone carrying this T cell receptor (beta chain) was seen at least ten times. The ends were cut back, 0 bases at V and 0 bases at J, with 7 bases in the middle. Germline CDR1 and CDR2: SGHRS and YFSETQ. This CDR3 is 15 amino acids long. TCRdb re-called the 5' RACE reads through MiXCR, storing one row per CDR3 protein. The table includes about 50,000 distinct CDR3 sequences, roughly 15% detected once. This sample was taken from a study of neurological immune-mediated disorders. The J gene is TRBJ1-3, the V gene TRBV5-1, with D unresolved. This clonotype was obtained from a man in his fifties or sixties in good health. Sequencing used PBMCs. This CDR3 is CASSLDGNSGNTIYF. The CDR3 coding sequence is TGCGCCAGCAGCTTGGATGGAAACTCTGGAAACACCATATATTTT. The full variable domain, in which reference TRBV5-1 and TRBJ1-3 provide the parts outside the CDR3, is KAGVTQTPRYLIKTRGQQVTLSCSPISGHRSVSWYQQTPGQGLQFLFEYFSETQRNKGNFPGRFSGRQFSNSRSEMNVSTLELGDSALYLCASSLDGNSGNTIYFGEGSWLTVV.